This T cell receptor beta chain originates from a study of a mutant IDH1 vaccine in newly diagnosed glioma. The overall study: At week 47 came visit V13, while visit V12 had come at week 35.

This clone appeared once. What it binds is unknown. In germline, CDR1 is KGHSH, CDR2 LQKENI. V lost 5 bases, J lost 0 bases, and 11 bases lay in between. The CDR3 spans 14 residues. Regarding time point: week 47, end of study. A single vaccine dose contained 300 ug of mutant IDH1 20-mer peptide, and topical imiquimod was used with it. Clones were read by immunoSEQ multiplex PCR, and TCRdb kept only the in-frame ones, dropping some. The sample gives about 55,000 clones, approximately 76% of which show up once; less than 5% is in the top ten. Study-wide points: Across multiple MHC alleles, about 95% of patients had vaccine-induced responses.

Sample: PBMCs, taken from a glioma patient whose treatment included an IDH1 peptide vaccine. The TCR originated in a woman aged 40 to 50 with glioma. Some clones in this sample may be carry-over from other donors' samples. The chain links TRBV18 to TRBJ2-7; D is perhaps TRBD2 (5 bases). This chain's CDR3 is CASSSGTTSYEQYF. Written as DNA, the CDR3 is TGTGCCAGCTCATCGGGAACTACCTCCTACGAGCAGTACTTC.